This is a list of T cell receptor beta chains from one sample in a study of T cell responses to AZD1222 COVID-19 vaccine. Data came from immunoSEQ multiplex PCR; TCRdb stores just in-frame clones and leaves some out. The profile shows over 110,000 clones, 85% to 95% of them singletons. Sample: peripheral blood, taken on day 0 of AZD1222 vaccination. The source is an adult in good health. Each CDR3 is given with its conserved first and last residue. The order of the fields is CDR3 DNA, CDR3 protein, CDR3 length, D gene, V gene, clone size, J gene. D genes are given only for firm matches. Rows give clone size only sometimes, using once, few, many, or a class for an expanded clone.

TGTGCCAGCAGCCAAGTGGCGGGTACTGTGACGCGGGAGCAGTACTTC CASSQVAGTVTREQYF 16 . TRBV3-1/TRBV3-2 . TRBJ2-7
TGTGCCAGCTCACCGGGGGCTCGGACTGAAGCTTTCTTT CASSPGARTEAFF 13 . TRBV18 . TRBJ1-1
TGTGCCAGCAGTTTAGGCCGGGACAAAAATCAGCCCCAGCATTTT CASSLGRDKNQPQHF 15 . TRBV28 . TRBJ1-5
TGTGCCAGCAGCTTAATCGACACGCAGTATTTT CASSLIDTQYF 11 . TRBV12-3/TRBV12-4 . TRBJ2-3
TGCAGCGGGACACATGGGGGGAACACTGAAGCTTTCTTT CSGTHGGNTEAFF 13 . TRBV29-1 . TRBJ1-1
TGTGCCACCAGCAGAGATCCCATAGGGACAGGGAATAACATTCAGTACTTC CATSRDPIGTGNNIQYF 17 TRBD1 TRBV15 . TRBJ2-4
TGTGCCAGCAGCTTATCGGGGCCGGGCAGAGGCTCCAAAAACATTCAGTACTTC CASSLSGPGRGSKNIQYF 18 . TRBV7-2 . TRBJ2-4
TGTGCCAGCAGCTTATTTCCTCGCGGGACGAACACCGGGGAGCTGTTTTTT CASSLFPRGTNTGELFF 17 . TRBV7-9 few TRBJ2-2
TGTGCCAGCAGCCAAGGCCCAGGGGAGACCCAGTACTTC CASSQGPGETQYF 13 . TRBV3-1/TRBV3-2 . TRBJ2-5
TGTGCCAGCTCCCCAAGGGGAAACACTGAAGCTTTCTTT CASSPRGNTEAFF 13 . TRBV18 . TRBJ1-1
TGTGCCAGCAGCCCGCGGCGCCCCAGAGGTGGGAATGAGCAGTTCTTC CASSPRRPRGGNEQFF 16 . TRBV5-4 . TRBJ2-1
TGCAGCGTCGATGCGCAGTGGAGCACTGAAGCTTTCTTT CSVDAQWSTEAFF 13 . TRBV29-1 . TRBJ1-1
TGTGCCAGCAGCTACTACGACAGGCCAGATACGCAGTATTTT CASSYYDRPDTQYF 14 . TRBV2 . TRBJ2-3
TGTGCCAGCAGCTTAGCAGGGGACAGGGGCTACAATGAGCAGTTCTTC CASSLAGDRGYNEQFF 16 TRBD1 TRBV7-8 . TRBJ2-1
TGCGCCAGCATCCTTGCGGGGGGTTCCAATGAGCAGTTCTTC CASILAGGSNEQFF 14 TRBD2 TRBV5-1 . TRBJ2-1
TGTGCCAGTAGTTCGGGACGACAACTTTATGGCTACACCTTC CASSSGRQLYGYTF 14 . TRBV19 . TRBJ1-2
TGTGCCAGCAGCCAAATGACAGCGAACACTGAAGCTTTCTTT CASSQMTANTEAFF 14 . TRBV14 . TRBJ1-1
TGTGCCAGCTCCCAAGAGAGCTCCTACGAGCAGTACTTC CASSQESSYEQYF 13 . TRBV18 . TRBJ2-7
TGTGCCAGCAGCTCAACACAGGGGGGGGATTCACCCCTCCACTTT CASSSTQGGDSPLHF 15 TRBD1 TRBV7-8 once TRBJ1-6
TGCGCCAGCAGCCGAAGCGGGAGGGCCTTGGATGAGCAGTTCTTC CASSRSGRALDEQFF 15 TRBD2 TRBV5-1 . TRBJ2-1
TGTGCCAGCAGCCCCGGGACTAGCGGGAATAATGAGCAGTTCTTC CASSPGTSGNNEQFF 15 TRBD2 TRBV7-3 . TRBJ2-1
TGTGCCAGCAGCTTAGCCCCGGCCCTGAATGAGCAGTTCTTC CASSLAPALNEQFF 14 . TRBV11-3 . TRBJ2-1
TGTGCCAGCCATGAGGAGTGGACTGAAGCTTTCTTT CASHEEWTEAFF 12 . TRBV6-5 . TRBJ1-1